This paragraph covers one T cell receptor (beta chain) sequence. Its specificity is unknown. This sample is part of a study of long-term antiretroviral therapy in people with HIV. Germline V CDR1 and CDR2: ENHRY, SYGVKD. Trimming took off 7 bases at V and 2 bases at J, with 25 bases between the two ends. This CDR3 contains 18 residues. This was the immunoSEQ v3.0 assay at survey level. Generated by immunoSEQ multiplex PCR, the TCRdb table keeps only in-frame clones and is missing some. The profile covers about 22,000 clones, with approximately 86% appearing a single time and roughly 3.7% taken by the ten largest. Study findings and constraints: Pre-ART clonal expansions dominated every time point's repertoire.

The sequence was collected from a man younger than 35 with HIV. The sample was unsorted PBMCs, taken roughly 4 years after starting antiretroviral therapy. V and J are TRBV10-3 and TRBJ2-3; D assignment may be TRBD1 or TRBD2 (6 bases each). The CDR3 loop is CAINEGGLGSLYTDTQYF. The DNA for the CDR3 is TGTGCCATCAACGAGGGGGGCCTCGGGTCCCTTTACACAGATACGCAGTATTTT.